This T cell receptor (beta chain) is drawn from a study of blood T cell repertoires in COVID-19. On the study more broadly: The analysed material was cDNA or gDNA that came from T cells, B-cell-depleted T cells, or PBMCs.

Grouping used clinical history reported by participants in a survey and questionnaire. What the recovered Cohort 3 donors had was two negative PCRs, clearance, or symptom resolution. Clones were read by immunoSEQ multiplex PCR, and TCRdb kept only the in-frame ones, dropping some. The data show a few hundred thousand clones, with 80% to 85% seen just once and 3.4% held by the top ten. This clone was seen only a few times. Sequenced material: PBMCs or T cells enriched from blood (not recorded which). The sequence came from a man aged 50 to 60 who had recovered from COVID-19.

The CDR3 region has the DNA TGTGCCAGCAGTTACTCGCGGGGGACCTACGAGCAGTACTTC. This codes for CASSYSRGTYEQYF. The V and J genes are TRBV6-5 and TRBJ2-7, with 7 bases matching TRBD2. The CDR3 has 14 amino acids. Germline V lookup: CDR1 MNHEY, CDR2 SVGAGI. The V segment lost 0 bases and the J segment 2 bases; nucleotides outside the gene matches: 1.